Sequencing of this T cell receptor beta chain was carried out in a study of T cells in Graves' hyperthyroidism and ophthalmopathy. At least ten counts were recorded for this clonotype. Patients were excluded for uncontrolled infection, other autoimmune disease, pregnancy or lactation. Amplified TCR beta CDR3 regions derived from RNA transcripts. First-round RT-PCR of the TCR CDR3 relied on the HTBI primer set. TCRdb analysed the multiplex PCR reads with MiXCR anew, one entry per CDR3 protein. This sample yields hundreds of thousands of distinct CDR3 sequences, of which just under 20% are seen a single time; approximately 50% belongs to the top ten. CDR1 and CDR2 (germline): SNHLY, FYNNEI. V lost 4 bases and J 2 bases, leaving 12 bases between the germline ends. This CDR3 is 14 amino acids long.

This TCR derives from a man aged 40-49 years with Graves' ophthalmopathy. The rearrangement uses TRBV2 and TRBJ2-7; perhaps TRBD2 as D (5 bases). The source material was blood. CDR3: CASSVDSSPYEQYF. The CDR3, as DNA: TGTGCCAGCAGTGTGGACTCCTCCCCCTACGAGCAGTACTTC.